This is a list of T cell receptor beta chains from one sample in a study of blood T cell repertoires in COVID-19. Profiling relied on immunoSEQ multiplex PCR, and the TCRdb table lists in-frame clones only, not all of them. In the table there are roughly 160,000 clones, 80% of which are singletons. Input material: PBMCs or T cells enriched from blood (not recorded which). The receptors were gathered from a woman between 55 and 75 years old who had recovered from COVID-19. Both conserved end residues are trimmed from each CDR3.

ASSQGTSGLTDTQY	TRBJ2-3	14	TRBV3-1/TRBV3-2
ASSLEGASAKNIQY	TRBJ2-4	14	TRBV5-1
ASSLLAGGSDTQY	TRBJ2-3	13	TRBV27
ASSQLTGSGTEAF	TRBJ1-1	13	TRBV4-1
ASSQEWGGNTDTQY	TRBJ2-3	14	TRBV3-1/TRBV3-2
ASSLWTSGEPH	TRBJ2-5	11	TRBV7-8
ASSQVGPWEASQKAF	TRBJ1-1	15	TRBV4-2
ASSLHEGVTEAF	TRBJ1-1	12	TRBV3-1/TRBV3-2
ATLAGASYNEQF	TRBJ2-1	12	TRBV11-2
ASSLGNPRDRGCEQF	TRBJ2-1	15	TRBV11-2
ASSLGSGGGSKVSTQY	TRBJ2-3	16	TRBV7-7
ASRMGQGKWNEQF	TRBJ2-1	13	TRBV19
ASSLQENEKLF	TRBJ1-4	11	TRBV12-3/TRBV12-4
ASSIARGREQY	TRBJ2-7	11	TRBV19
ASSLSAGELF	TRBJ2-2	10	TRBV11-2
ASSQTKGDTQY	TRBJ2-3	11	TRBV7-9
ASSKFQGWAF	TRBJ1-1	10	TRBV21-1
ASSLGATASGYT	TRBJ1-2	12	TRBV7-9
ASSVLAGGDEQY	TRBJ2-7	12	TRBV10-2
ASRPGGKGLNTEAF	TRBJ1-1	14	TRBV27
ASSPRDRGLGSYNSPLH	TRBJ1-6	17	TRBV5-5
ASAAASYNSPLH	TRBJ1-6	12	TRBV3-1/TRBV3-2
ASSQDRLAGTETQY	TRBJ2-5	14	TRBV3-1/TRBV3-2
ASSYGGALDEQY	TRBJ2-7	12	TRBV6-5
ASSIGTGPYGYT	TRBJ1-2	12	TRBV19
ASSSAGLAGPGELF	TRBJ2-2	14	TRBV5-6
ASSSAAGELF	TRBJ2-2	10	TRBV12-3/TRBV12-4
ASRARHELTLMAF	TRBJ1-1	13	TRBV12-2
ASSLLGQGSREAF	TRBJ1-1	13	TRBV3-1/TRBV3-2
ATSRITGTYNEQF	TRBJ2-1	13	TRBV15
ASSLAWTGASYEQY	TRBJ2-7	14	TRBV5-1
ASSPWGDAYAEAF	TRBJ1-1	13	TRBV9
ASSYRGGDTGELF	TRBJ2-2	13	TRBV6-5
ASSLDLLSGYGYT	TRBJ1-2	13	TRBV11-2
ASSVTVSGELF	TRBJ2-2	11	TRBV27
ASSERTETHEQF	TRBJ2-1	12	TRBV2
ASSLTAGGNYGYT	TRBJ1-2	13	TRBV27
ASSVGGAGELF	TRBJ2-2	11	TRBV6-5
ASSFHDRGQNTEAF	TRBJ1-1	14	TRBV5-1
ASSGTSGGTQETQY	TRBJ2-5	14	TRBV10-2
ASSSGPSSGNTIY	TRBJ1-3	13	TRBV7-7